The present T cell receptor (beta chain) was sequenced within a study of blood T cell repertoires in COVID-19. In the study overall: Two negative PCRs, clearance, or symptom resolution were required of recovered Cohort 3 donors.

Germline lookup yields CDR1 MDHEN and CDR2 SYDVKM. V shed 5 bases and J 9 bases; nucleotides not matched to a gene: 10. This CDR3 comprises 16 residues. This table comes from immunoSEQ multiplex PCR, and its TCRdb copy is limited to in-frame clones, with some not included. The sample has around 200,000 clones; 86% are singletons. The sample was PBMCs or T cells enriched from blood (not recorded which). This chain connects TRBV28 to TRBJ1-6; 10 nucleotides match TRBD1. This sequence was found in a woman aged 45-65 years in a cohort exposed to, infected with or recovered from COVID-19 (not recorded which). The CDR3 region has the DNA TGTGCCAGCAGTCGTTCGGGACAGGGGAGATCTTCACCCCTCCACTTT. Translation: CASSRSGQGRSSPLHF.